A selection of T cell receptor beta chains follows, all from one sample in a study of metastatic and nonmetastatic thyroid tumors. TCRdb re-analyzed the PCR reads through MiXCR. The sample contains over 7,500 clones, about 30% of which appear only once. The material sequenced was tumor tissue. These receptors originate from a female donor with papillary thyroid cancer or a benign thyroid nodule (not recorded which). Some clones in this sample may be carry-over from other donors' samples. Both conserved end residues are part of each CDR3. A D gene is named only where the DNA matches it firmly. Some rows mark clone size as missing; the rest say once, few, many or name a class of expanded clone.

D	J	size	V	CDR3	DNA
-	TRBJ1-6	many	TRBV9	CASSVGGGPNSPLHF	TGTGCCAGCAGCGTAGGTGGGGGCCCTAATTCACCCCTCCACTTT
TRBD2	TRBJ2-7	-	TRBV20-1	CSARVWTSGKGYEQYF	TGCAGTGCTAGAGTCTGGACTAGCGGGAAAGGGTACGAGCAGTACTTC
-	TRBJ2-7	few	TRBV2	CASSEGVFAYEQYF	TGTGCCAGCAGTGAGGGAGTGTTTGCCTACGAGCAGTACTTC
TRBD1	TRBJ2-7	medium-sized	TRBV4-2	CASSRGTGGFYEQYF	TGTGCCAGCAGCCGCGGGACAGGGGGCTTTTACGAGCAGTACTTC
TRBD2	TRBJ2-7	-	TRBV30	CAWTGRASWEQYF	TGTGCCTGGACAGGGAGGGCCTCGTGGGAGCAGTACTTC
TRBD1	TRBJ1-1	-	TRBV6-1	CASSPWTGPTEAFF	TGTGCCAGCAGTCCATGGACAGGCCCCACTGAAGCTTTCTTT
-	TRBJ2-4	many	TRBV11-2	CASAIEAKNIQYF	TGTGCCAGCGCCATAGAAGCCAAAAACATTCAGTACTTC
-	TRBJ2-7	few	TRBV9	CASSVHDGGGSGDEQYF	TGTGCCAGCAGCGTACACGACGGTGGGGGGTCTGGAGACGAGCAGTACTTC
-	TRBJ1-2	few	TRBV15	CATSNPRQDSGYTF	TGTGCCACCAGCAACCCGAGACAGGATTCCGGCTACACCTTC
TRBD2	TRBJ2-7	medium-sized	TRBV6-5	CASSYSTRTGGEQYF	TGTGCCAGCAGTTACTCGACGAGGACGGGAGGAGAGCAGTACTTC
-	TRBJ2-7	few	TRBV9	CASSVHDGAGSGDEQYF	TGTGCCAGCAGCGTACACGACGGGGCGGGGTCTGGAGACGAGCAGTACTTC
-	TRBJ1-4	many	TRBV10-3	CAISGLLNEKLFF	TGTGCCATCAGTGGACTCCTTAATGAAAAACTGTTTTTT
-	TRBJ2-7	medium-sized	TRBV4-2	CASSRDSSASYEQYF	TGTGCCAGCAGCCGAGACTCTAGCGCCTCCTACGAGCAGTACTTC
TRBD2	TRBJ2-7	medium-sized	TRBV13	CASSLFDPAGGNEQYF	TGTGCCAGCAGCTTATTCGACCCCGCGGGGGGCAACGAGCAGTACTTC
-	TRBJ1-6	few	TRBV6-1	CASSEVRQESSYNSPLHF	TGTGCCAGCAGTGAAGTGAGACAGGAGAGCTCCTATAATTCACCCCTCCACTTT
-	TRBJ1-1	medium-sized	TRBV20-1	CSARVESLKNTEAFF	TGCAGTGCCAGGGTGGAGTCTTTAAAAAACACTGAAGCTTTCTTT
-	TRBJ2-3	-	TRBV7-3	CASSFIPTDTQYF	TGTGCCAGCAGCTTCATCCCCACAGATACGCAGTATTTT
TRBD2	TRBJ2-1	medium-sized	TRBV5-1	CASSKVLAGVWNEQFF	TGCGCCAGCAGTAAGGTTCTAGCGGGAGTGTGGAATGAGCAGTTCTTC
-	TRBJ2-7	-	TRBV20-1	CSARDYTYEQYF	TGCAGTGCTAGAGATTACACCTACGAGCAGTACTTC
-	TRBJ1-1	few	TRBV28	CASSSYRARAFF	TGTGCCAGCAGTTCGTACAGGGCACGGGCTTTCTTT
TRBD1	TRBJ2-5	large	TRBV6-1	CASSLTGGLETQYF	TGTGCCAGCAGTTTGACAGGGGGGTTGGAGACCCAGTACTTC
TRBD2	TRBJ2-1	-	TRBV5-1	CASSLGLAGARFQNEQFF	TGCGCCAGCAGCTTAGGACTAGCGGGAGCCCGCTTTCAAAATGAGCAGTTCTTC
-	TRBJ2-7	-	TRBV28	CASSAIDEQYF	TGTGCCAGCAGTGCCATAGACGAGCAGTACTTC
-	TRBJ2-1	few	TRBV19	CASSAINGRGSLDEQFF	TGTGCCAGTAGTGCTATCAACGGAAGGGGATCGTTGGATGAGCAGTTCTTC
TRBD2	TRBJ2-1	many	TRBV19	CASSIWGEREQDNEQFF	TGTGCCAGTAGTATCTGGGGGGAGCGGGAGCAAGACAATGAGCAGTTCTTC
-	TRBJ1-5	-	TRBV24-1	CATSGSRDSNQPQHF	TGTGCCACCAGTGGCTCGAGGGATAGCAATCAGCCCCAGCATTTT
TRBD1	TRBJ1-1	few	TRBV28	CASSLSGGYTEAFF	TGTGCCAGCAGTTTATCAGGGGGCTACACTGAAGCTTTCTTT
-	TRBJ2-2	few	TRBV2	CASCSSGATTGELFF	TGTGCCAGCTGCAGTTCGGGGGCCACCACCGGGGAGCTGTTTTTT
TRBD1	TRBJ2-1	medium-sized	TRBV11-3	CASSLDGQGAYEQFF	TGTGCCAGCAGCTTAGACGGACAGGGGGCGTATGAGCAGTTCTTC
-	TRBJ2-1	few	TRBV6-5	CASSYTYHGGSYNEQFF	TGTGCCAGCAGTTACACCTACCACGGGGGCTCCTACAATGAGCAGTTCTTC
-	TRBJ1-6	medium-sized	TRBV20-1	CSVRKPAVDSPLHF	TGCAGTGTTCGTAAGCCGGCGGTAGATTCACCCCTCCACTTT
-	TRBJ2-6	-	TRBV10-3	CAISYRASGANVLTF	TGTGCCATCAGTTATCGTGCCTCTGGGGCCAACGTCCTGACTTTC
-	TRBJ2-7	-	TRBV11-2	CASSLYPSGRGEQYF	TGTGCCAGCAGCTTATATCCTAGTGGTAGGGGGGAGCAGTACTTC
-	TRBJ2-7	few	TRBV15	CATSRGSWEGARYEQYF	TGTGCCACCAGCAGGGGGAGCTGGGAGGGGGCGAGGTACGAGCAGTACTTC
-	TRBJ2-2	-	TRBV6-1	CASSRQGNTGELFF	TGTGCCAGCAGTCGGCAGGGAAACACCGGGGAGCTGTTTTTT
TRBD2	TRBJ2-2	few	TRBV15	CATSRERSGTGLDSNTGELFF	TGTGCCACCAGCAGAGAGAGGAGCGGGACCGGACTTGACTCGAACACCGGGGAGCTGTTTTTT
-	TRBJ1-1	-	TRBV7-9	CASSLAGVNTEAFF	TGTGCCAGCAGCTTAGCGGGGGTGAACACTGAAGCTTTCTTT
TRBD1	TRBJ1-2	medium-sized	TRBV11-2	CASSLDLNRGLYGYTF	TGTGCCAGCAGCTTAGACTTAAACAGGGGGCTATATGGCTACACCTTC
-	TRBJ1-1	few	TRBV7-9	CASSWRGSEAFF	TGTGCCAGCAGCTGGAGGGGCTCTGAAGCTTTCTTT
-	TRBJ2-7	medium-sized	TRBV13	CASSSDNYEQYF	TGTGCCAGCAGCAGTGACAACTACGAGCAGTACTTC
-	TRBJ2-1	-	TRBV11-2	CASSSYGGYSGYEQFF	TGTGCCAGCAGCTCCTATGGGGGTTACAGTGGATATGAGCAGTTCTTC
-	TRBJ2-7	medium-sized	TRBV27	CASSTTDTYEQYF	TGTGCCAGCAGCACAACAGATACCTACGAGCAGTACTTC
-	TRBJ1-2	-	TRBV6-4	CASSYGASGQVIWGYTF	TGTGCCAGCAGTTACGGAGCCTCTGGGCAGGTGATTTGGGGCTACACCTTC
-	TRBJ1-1	-	TRBV20-1	CSARWGGVNTEAFF	TGCAGTGCTAGATGGGGAGGGGTGAACACTGAAGCTTTCTTT